This TCR beta chain appears in the sequencing data of a study of cytomegalovirus exposure and HLA in healthy donors. Germline assignment: CDR1 SGHTA and CDR2 FQGNSA. V was pared by 10 bases and J by 4 bases, with 7 bases of the junction left unmatched. The length of the CDR3 is 14 residues. Both 60 Vbeta primers and 13 Jbeta primers went into the PCR. Profiling relied on immunoSEQ multiplex PCR, and the TCRdb table lists in-frame clones only, not all of them. The data hold about 160,000 clones, with more than 75% observed a single time. Input material: PBMCs. This TCR derives from a human donor in good health. The J gene is TRBJ2-3, the V gene TRBV7-2; 11 positions match TRBD2. CDR3 sequence (DNA): TGTGCCACCTCTAGCGGGAGGCACGCAGATACGCAGTATTTT. Translating gives CATSSGRHADTQYF.